The clone carrying this T cell receptor beta chain has ten or more counts. Germline V gene data show CDR1 as KGHSH and CDR2 as LQKENI. This CDR3 comprises 16 residues. V lost 3 bases, J lost 0 bases, and 12 bases lay in between. The data are from a study of T cells of healthy individuals. MiXCR, applied by TCRdb to the 5' RACE reads, yields one record per CDR3 protein. Of around 63,000 distinct CDR3 sequences in the sample, 15% to 20% were seen once. The receptor's source is a human donor in good health. This chain links TRBV18 with TRBJ2-1; D is unresolved. The CDR3 region is CASSPAPPSSYNEQFF. CDR3 nucleotides: TGTGCCAGCTCACCGGCACCGCCGAGCTCCTACAATGAGCAGTTCTTC.